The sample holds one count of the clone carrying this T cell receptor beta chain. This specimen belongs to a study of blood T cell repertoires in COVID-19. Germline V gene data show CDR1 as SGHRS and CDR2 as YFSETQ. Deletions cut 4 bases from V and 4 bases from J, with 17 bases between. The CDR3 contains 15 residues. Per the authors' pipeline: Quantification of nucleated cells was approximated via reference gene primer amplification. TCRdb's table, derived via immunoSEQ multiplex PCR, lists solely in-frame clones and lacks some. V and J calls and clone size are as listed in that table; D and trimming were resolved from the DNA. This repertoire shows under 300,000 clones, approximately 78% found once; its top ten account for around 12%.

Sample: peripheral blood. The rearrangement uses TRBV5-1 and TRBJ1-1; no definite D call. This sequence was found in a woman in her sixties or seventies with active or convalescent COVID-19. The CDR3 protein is CASSLQKQVATEAFF. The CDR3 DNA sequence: TGCGCCAGCAGCCTTCAGAAGCAGGTGGCCACTGAAGCTTTCTTT.